The 7 T cell receptor beta chains in this list originate from one sample, sequenced in a study of T cells in localized non-small cell lung cancer. The method was immunoSEQ multiplex PCR; TCRdb's version includes in-frame clones alone and lacks a portion of them. There are about 59,000 clones in the sample; approximately 90% occur only once, and around 20% lies in the top ten. This specimen was peripheral blood, taken before any cancer treatment. The receptors stem from a man between 40 and 70 years old with stage I lung adenocarcinoma.

The chain couples TRBV7-9 to TRBJ2-3; 13 positions agree with TRBD2. CDR3 size: 16 residues. J was trimmed by 5 bases and V by 5 bases; bases with no gene match: 7. CDR1 and CDR2 (germline): SEHNR, FQNEAQ (reference sequence). The CDR3 nucleotides are TGTGCCAGCAGCGGGATACTAGCGGGAGGGATAGATACGCAGTATTTT. Translated: CASSGILAGGIDTQYF.

This clone appeared once. The chain has TRBV6-1 and TRBJ2-7; D is undetermined. Trimming took off 3 bases at V and 3 bases at J, with 6 bases between the two ends. Per the germline V gene, CDR1 is MNHNS and CDR2 is SASEGT. This CDR3 region has 12 residues. For the CDR3, the DNA is TGTGCCAGCAGTGACAGAAACTACGAGCAGTACTTC. It is translated as CASSDRNYEQYF.

The rearrangement joins TRBV7-9 to TRBJ2-1, with D perhaps TRBD1 (6 bases). Germline V gene lookup returns CDR1 SEHNR and CDR2 FQNEAQ (reference sequence). The CDR3 contains 13 residues. V was trimmed by 0 bases and J by 10 bases, leaving 10 bases between them. DNA for the CDR3: TGTGCCAGCAGCTTAGCTGGGGGCCCCGAGCAGTTCTTC. Encoded protein: CASSLAGGPEQFF.

The CDR3 DNA reads as TGTGCCAGCAGCTTTTTAGGTGGCACAGATACGCAGTATTTT. Translation: CASSFLGGTDTQYF. This chain links TRBV13 with TRBJ2-3; D gene uncertain. Trimming shortened V by 3 bases and J by 1 base, and 8 bases separated the two germline ends. CDR3 length equals 14 residues. The germline CDR1 and CDR2 sequences are PRHDT and FYEKMQ (reference sequence).

The V call is TRBV7-2, the J call TRBJ2-5, with TRBD2 matching 9 bases. Germline trimming cut 3 bases from V and 1 base from J; bases unmatched to any gene: 3. The CDR3 contains 15 residues. The germline V gene has CDR1 SGHTA and CDR2 FQGNSA. The CDR3 region is CASSFPLAGQETQYF. The CDR3 bases are TGTGCCAGCAGCTTCCCACTAGCGGGCCAAGAGACCCAGTACTTC.

The chain joins TRBV10-2 to TRBJ2-3; TRBD2 agrees at 13 bases. Germline CDR1 and CDR2: WSHSY and SAAADI. CDR3 size: 16 residues. V lost 6 bases to trimming and J lost 5 bases; unmatched junction nucleotides: 8. CDR3 bases: TGCGCCAGCAGAGAACTAGCGGGAGGGTATGGAGATACGCAGTATTTT. It encodes CASRELAGGYGDTQYF.

This clone occurred once. The chain couples TRBV5-4 to TRBJ2-7; D uncertain. This CDR3 has 17 residues. CDR1 and CDR2 (germline): SGHNT, YYREEE (reference sequence). Trimming stripped 1 base from V and 4 bases from J, with 21 bases between. The CDR3 sequence: CASSLSPAPSPRYEQYF. As DNA, the CDR3 is TGTGCCAGCAGCTTGAGTCCGGCGCCGTCTCCACGTTACGAGCAGTACTTC.